These 4 T cell receptor beta chains share one sample of origin, sequenced in a study of cytomegalovirus exposure and HLA in healthy donors. Repertoires were generated with immunoSEQ multiplex PCR, while TCRdb's copy carries only in-frame clones and drops some. The table includes under 300,000 clones, about 90% detected once. The sequenced sample was PBMCs. The receptor source for this set is a woman younger than 45 in good health and CMV-seropositive.

J is TRBJ1-2 and V is TRBV5-5, with D possibly matching TRBD1 (5 bases). V was pared by 0 bases and J by 8 bases, with 17 bases between. The CDR3 runs to 15 residues. CDR1 and CDR2 from the germline V gene are SGHKS and YYEKEE (reference sequence). CDR3 amino acids: CASSLAPGYQFGYTF. For the CDR3, the DNA is TGTGCCAGCAGCTTGGCCCCAGGGTATCAGTTCGGCTACACCTTC.

This sequence joins TRBV30 and TRBJ2-1; TRBD2 matches 7 bases. The length of the CDR3 is 17 residues. Germline V gene lookup returns CDR1 GTSNPN and CDR2 SVGIG (reference sequence). J was trimmed by 5 bases and V by 0 bases; bases with no gene match: 13. The CDR3 DNA reads as TGTGCCTGGAGTGTACTGTGGTCGGGACTAACCGACAATGAGCAGTTCTTC. This codes for CAWSVLWSGLTDNEQFF. The full variable domain, completed using reference TRBV30 and TRBJ2-1, is SQTIHQWPATLVQPVGSPLSLECTVEGTSNPNLYWYRQAAGRGLQLLFYSVGIGQISSEVPQNLSASRPQDRQFILSSKKLLLSDSGFYLCAWSVLWSGLTDNEQFFGPGTRLTVL.

This clone was picked up a small number of times. V gene TRBV15 combines with J gene TRBJ2-5; perhaps TRBD1 as D (6 bases). The CDR3 consists of 15 residues. Per germline, CDR1 LNHNV and CDR2 YYDKDF (reference sequence). V lost 4 bases and J 4 bases, leaving 16 bases between the germline ends. The CDR3 sequence is CATSISRGGGETQYF. The CDR3 nucleotides are TGTGCCACCAGCATTTCCAGGGGTGGAGGAGAGACCCAGTACTTC.

This chain joins TRBV10-2 and TRBJ2-3; tentative D call: TRBD2 (5 bases). In germline, CDR1 is WSHSY, CDR2 SAAADI. This CDR3 spans 14 amino acids. V lost 1 base, J lost 6 bases, and 11 bases lay in between. The CDR3 reads CASSEWIPGDTQYF. The CDR3 DNA reads TGCGCCAGCAGTGAGTGGATCCCGGGGGATACGCAGTATTTT.